One TCR beta chain is described in this entry. Its cognate antigen is unknown. This table comes from immunoSEQ multiplex PCR, and its TCRdb copy is limited to in-frame clones, with some not included. Here the sample spans about 81,000 clones, about three quarters being singletons. The data originate from a study of vaccination effects on CD4 cells after COVID-19. Study as a whole: Post-vaccine draws lagged the second dose by a median of 72 days. Notes on the study in general: Infection-derived and vaccine-derived clones contracted markedly late after vaccination.

Germline lookup yields CDR1 SGHTA and CDR2 FQGNSA. This CDR3 is built from 15 residues. V trimming: 5 bases; J trimming: 6 bases; junction bases outside the gene matches: 9. With the ViraFEST assay, the study expanded antigen-specific CD4+ T cells using viral peptide pools, then sequenced them. On roughly day 10 of culture, CD4+ T cells were separated out. Participants each got two BNT162b2 or mRNA-1273 vaccine doses. The source was CD4+ T cells from PBMCs cultured with HCoV-OC43 spike peptides, collected after COVID-19 vaccination. The subset denotes: HCoV-OC43 spike overlapping peptide pool stimulation. The V gene is TRBV7-2, the J gene TRBJ2-1; 8 nucleotides match TRBD1. This TCR was recovered from a human donor who received a COVID-19 vaccine. The CDR3 protein is CASSPWGQDLNEQFF. In DNA, the CDR3 is TGTGCCAGCAGCCCATGGGGACAGGACCTCAATGAGCAGTTCTTC.